These T cell receptor beta chains were read from a single sample in a study of beta chain features in type 1 diabetes. Sequenced by immunoSEQ multiplex PCR; TCRdb stores in-frame clones only, minus some. The repertoire holds 30,000 or so clones, with less than 70% as singletons. Source material: Tregs from blood. The receptors shown here come from a woman under 40 with type 1 diabetes. Both conserved end residues are part of each CDR3. A D gene is named only where the DNA matches it firmly. Clone size appears in some rows only: once, few, many, or a class for an expanded clone.

D gene: TRBD1
V gene: TRBV30
J gene: TRBJ1-2
clone size: .
CDR3 protein: CAWSSGTGGFSYTF
CDR3 DNA: TGTGCCTGGAGCTCCGGGACAGGCGGCTTCAGCTACACCTTC

D gene: TRBD1
V gene: TRBV7-3
J gene: TRBJ1-2
clone size: few
CDR3 protein: CASSPNGRGGRYGYTF
CDR3 DNA: TGTGCCAGCAGCCCAAATGGTAGAGGGGGCAGGTATGGCTACACCTTC

D gene: TRBD1
V gene: TRBV6-1
J gene: TRBJ1-6
clone size: .
CDR3 protein: CASRKTGGSGSPLHF
CDR3 DNA: TGTGCCAGCAGGAAGACAGGGGGAAGTGGTTCACCCCTCCACTTT

D gene: TRBD1
V gene: TRBV7-2
J gene: TRBJ2-1
clone size: .
CDR3 protein: CASSPQGAYNEQFF
CDR3 DNA: TGTGCCAGCAGCCCCCAGGGGGCCTACAATGAGCAGTTCTTC

D gene: TRBD1
V gene: TRBV7-9
J gene: TRBJ1-4
clone size: .
CDR3 protein: CASSLAGQGAEKLFF
CDR3 DNA: TGTGCCAGCAGCTTAGCAGGGCAGGGGGCTGAAAAACTGTTTTTT

D gene: TRBD1
V gene: TRBV29-1
J gene: TRBJ2-2
clone size: few
CDR3 protein: CSVGGQGVNTGELFF
CDR3 DNA: TGCAGCGTTGGCGGACAGGGGGTGAACACCGGGGAGCTGTTTTTT

D gene: .
V gene: TRBV5-1
J gene: TRBJ2-1
clone size: .
CDR3 protein: CASSSQTDNEQFF
CDR3 DNA: TGCGCCAGCAGCTCGCAGACAGACAATGAGCAGTTCTTC

D gene: TRBD1
V gene: TRBV5-1
J gene: TRBJ2-7
clone size: .
CDR3 protein: CASSWGTGPSYEQYF
CDR3 DNA: TGCGCCAGCAGCTGGGGGACAGGACCTTCCTACGAGCAGTACTTC

D gene: .
V gene: TRBV7-9
J gene: TRBJ1-5
clone size: .
CDR3 protein: CASSKTGDQPQHF
CDR3 DNA: TGTGCCAGCAGCAAGACAGGCGATCAGCCCCAGCATTTT

D gene: TRBD1
V gene: TRBV5-1
J gene: TRBJ2-6
clone size: .
CDR3 protein: CASSPRQGAGANVLTF
CDR3 DNA: TGCGCCAGCAGCCCTAGACAGGGTGCTGGGGCCAACGTCCTGACTTTC

D gene: .
V gene: TRBV28
J gene: TRBJ2-3
clone size: once
CDR3 protein: CASSFEVAYTDTQYF
CDR3 DNA: TGTGCCAGCAGTTTCGAAGTGGCTTACACAGATACGCAGTATTTT

D gene: .
V gene: TRBV19
J gene: TRBJ2-1
clone size: .
CDR3 protein: CASSIAGVGNEQFF
CDR3 DNA: TGTGCCAGTAGTATAGCGGGAGTGGGGAATGAGCAGTTCTTC

D gene: TRBD2
V gene: TRBV5-1
J gene: TRBJ2-1
clone size: .
CDR3 protein: CANSLEGTSGEQFF
CDR3 DNA: TGCGCCAACAGCTTGGAAGGGACTAGCGGTGAGCAGTTCTTC

D gene: TRBD2
V gene: TRBV18
J gene: TRBJ2-1
clone size: .
CDR3 protein: CASSRPGGSRDEQFF
CDR3 DNA: TGTGCCAGCTCACGGCCTGGCGGGAGTAGGGATGAGCAGTTCTTC

D gene: TRBD1
V gene: TRBV18
J gene: TRBJ1-3
clone size: few
CDR3 protein: CASSPGTVRASGNTIYF
CDR3 DNA: TGTGCCAGCTCACCCGGGACAGTCCGGGCATCAGGAAACACCATATATTTT

D gene: .
V gene: TRBV7-9
J gene: TRBJ2-6
clone size: .
CDR3 protein: CASSLAGAGANVLTF
CDR3 DNA: TGTGCCAGCAGCTTGGCAGGGGCTGGGGCCAACGTCCTGACTTTC

D gene: TRBD2
V gene: TRBV6-5
J gene: TRBJ2-5
clone size: few
CDR3 protein: CASRLAGGLETQYF
CDR3 DNA: TGTGCCAGCAGACTAGCGGGAGGGCTAGAGACCCAGTACTTC

D gene: TRBD2
V gene: TRBV18
J gene: TRBJ2-3
clone size: few
CDR3 protein: CASSGTAGASTQYF
CDR3 DNA: TGTGCCAGCTCCGGTACTGCGGGAGCTAGTACGCAGTATTTT

D gene: TRBD1
V gene: TRBV4-1
J gene: TRBJ1-1
clone size: .
CDR3 protein: CASSQGQGASEAFF
CDR3 DNA: TGCGCCAGCAGCCAAGGACAGGGGGCATCAGAAGCTTTCTTT

D gene: .
V gene: TRBV10-2
J gene: TRBJ2-7
clone size: .
CDR3 protein: CASSDAGNSYEQYF
CDR3 DNA: TGCGCCAGCAGTGATGCGGGGAACTCCTACGAGCAGTACTTC

D gene: TRBD2
V gene: TRBV6-5
J gene: TRBJ2-3
clone size: .
CDR3 protein: CASSALAGSTDTQYF
CDR3 DNA: TGTGCCAGCAGCGCACTAGCGGGGAGCACAGATACGCAGTATTTT

D gene: TRBD2
V gene: TRBV4-2
J gene: TRBJ2-3
clone size: .
CDR3 protein: CASSPLSGRTTDTQYF
CDR3 DNA: TGTGCCAGCAGCCCTTTAAGCGGGAGGACCACAGATACGCAGTATTTT

D gene: .
V gene: TRBV2
J gene: TRBJ2-2
clone size: .
CDR3 protein: CASSERATGELFF
CDR3 DNA: TGTGCCAGCAGCGAAAGAGCCACCGGGGAGCTGTTTTTT

D gene: .
V gene: TRBV25-1
J gene: TRBJ2-1
clone size: .
CDR3 protein: CASTESGYNEQFF
CDR3 DNA: TGTGCCAGCACGGAGTCGGGTTACAATGAGCAGTTCTTC

D gene: TRBD2
V gene: TRBV5-1
J gene: TRBJ2-7
clone size: .
CDR3 protein: CASSLLAGGLYEQYF
CDR3 DNA: TGCGCCAGCAGCTTACTAGCGGGAGGCCTCTACGAGCAGTACTTC

D gene: TRBD1
V gene: TRBV2
J gene: TRBJ1-5
clone size: .
CDR3 protein: CASSFFQGARQPQHF
CDR3 DNA: TGTGCCAGCAGCTTCTTCCAGGGGGCAAGACAGCCCCAGCATTTT